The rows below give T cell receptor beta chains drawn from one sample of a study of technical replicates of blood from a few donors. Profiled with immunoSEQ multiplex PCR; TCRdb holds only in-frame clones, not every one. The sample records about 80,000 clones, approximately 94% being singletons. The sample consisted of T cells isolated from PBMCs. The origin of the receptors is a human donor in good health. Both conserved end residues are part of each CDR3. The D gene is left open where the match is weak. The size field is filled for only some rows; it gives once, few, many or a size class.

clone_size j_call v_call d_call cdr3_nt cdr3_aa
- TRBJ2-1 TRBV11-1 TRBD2 TGTGCCAGCAGCTTAGAGCGGGGGCTTGAGCAGTTCTTC CASSLERGLEQFF
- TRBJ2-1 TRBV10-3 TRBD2 TGTGCCATCAGTGCCGCTAGCGGAACGTACAATGAGCAGTTCTTC CAISAASGTYNEQFF
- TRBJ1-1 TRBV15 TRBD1 TGTGCCACCAGCAAAAGAGGGGGCCCGGAAGCTTTCTTT CATSKRGGPEAFF
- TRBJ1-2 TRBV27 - TGTGCCAGCTCCTCCTCCGGGACAACCCTCTATGGCTACACCTTC CASSSSGTTLYGYTF
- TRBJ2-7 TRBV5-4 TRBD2 TGTGCCAGCAGGACCGGCGGGGGGGTTGACTACGAGCAGTACTTC CASRTGGGVDYEQYF
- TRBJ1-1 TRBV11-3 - TGTGCCAGCAGCACCGCCCCGGGTGCTGAAGCTTTCTTT CASSTAPGAEAFF
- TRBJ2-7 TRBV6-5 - TGTGCCAGCAGTTACTCGGTCGGACAGAGCTCCTACGAGCAGTACTTC CASSYSVGQSSYEQYF
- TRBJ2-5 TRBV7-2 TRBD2 TGTGCCAGCAGCTACGGGGGACTAGCACAAGAGACCCAGTACTTC CASSYGGLAQETQYF
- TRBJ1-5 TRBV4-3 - TGCGCCAGCAGCCATCATGCAGGGGGCAATCAGCCCCAGCATTTT CASSHHAGGNQPQHF
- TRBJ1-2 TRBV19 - TGTGCCAGTAGTACGGGACAATCTGGTGGCTACACCTTC CASSTGQSGGYTF
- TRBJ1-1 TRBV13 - TGTGCCAGCAGCTCCCGGGAGATGAACACTGAAGCTTTCTTT CASSSREMNTEAFF
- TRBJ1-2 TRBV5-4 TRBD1 TGTGCCAGCAGCGAGGGACAGGGTAGTCTTGGCTACACCTTC CASSEGQGSLGYTF
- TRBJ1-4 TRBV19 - TGTGCCAGTAGTAGTACAGGGCAAGGAGAAAAACTGTTTTTT CASSSTGQGEKLFF
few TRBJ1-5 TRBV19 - TGTGCCAGTAGTCGACAGGGCAATCAGCCCCAGCATTTT CASSRQGNQPQHF
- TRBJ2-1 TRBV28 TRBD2 TGTGCCAGCACCATAGAGGGGCGGGAGCTCGACAATGAGCAGTTCTTC CASTIEGRELDNEQFF
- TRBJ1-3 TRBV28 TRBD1 TGTGCCAGCACCGTAAGGACAGGCGCTGGAAACACCATATATTTT CASTVRTGAGNTIYF
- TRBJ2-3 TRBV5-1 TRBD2 TGCGCCAGCAGCTTGGTGGGGACTAGCGCTAGAGATACGCAGTATTTT CASSLVGTSARDTQYF
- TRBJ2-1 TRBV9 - TGTGCCAGCAGCGTAGTCGCCTACAATGAGCAGTTCTTC CASSVVAYNEQFF
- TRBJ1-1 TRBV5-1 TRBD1 TGCGCCAGCAGCTTAACCGGGACAGGGGCAGAAGCTTTCTTT CASSLTGTGAEAFF
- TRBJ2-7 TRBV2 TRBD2 TGTGCCAACGAGGGGACTAGCAACTACGAGCAGTACTTC CANEGTSNYEQYF
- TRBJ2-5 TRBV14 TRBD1 TGTGCCAGCAGCCGAACATCACAGGGGACAGCGACCCAGTACTTC CASSRTSQGTATQYF
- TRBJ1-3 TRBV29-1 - TGCAGCGCGCAAACGTCAGGGGAAGGAAACACCATATATTTT CSAQTSGEGNTIYF
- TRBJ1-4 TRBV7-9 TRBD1 TGTGCCAGCGGGACAGGGGCAACTAATGAAAAACTGTTTTTT CASGTGATNEKLFF
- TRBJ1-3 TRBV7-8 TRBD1 TGTGCCAGCAGCATGATGGGACAGGTCTCTGGAAACACCATATATTTT CASSMMGQVSGNTIYF
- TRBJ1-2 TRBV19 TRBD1 TGTGCCAGTAGTTTGTCGGAGGACAGGGTAATTGGCTACACCTTC CASSLSEDRVIGYTF
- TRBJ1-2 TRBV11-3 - TGTGCCAGCAGCAGATATGGGGAGAGGGGCTACACCTTC CASSRYGERGYTF
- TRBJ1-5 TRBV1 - TGCACCAGCAGCCTCTACATTGACCACCGTAAGGGGAAGCCCCAGCATTTT CTSSLYIDHRKGKPQHF
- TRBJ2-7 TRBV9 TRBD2 TGTGCCAGCAGCGCTAGCGGAGGAGAGGCCTACGAGCAGTACTTC CASSASGGEAYEQYF
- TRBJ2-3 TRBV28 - TGTGCCAGCAGTAACCGGGAGTCCACAGATACGCAGTATTTT CASSNRESTDTQYF
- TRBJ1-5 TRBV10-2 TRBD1 TGCGCCAGCACTCCTACAGGGGAAAATCAGCCCCAGCATTTT CASTPTGENQPQHF
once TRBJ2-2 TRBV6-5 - TGTGCCAGCAGTTACTCGACGACAATGAACACCGGGGAGCTGTTTTTT CASSYSTTMNTGELFF
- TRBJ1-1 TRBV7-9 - TGTGCCAGCAGCTTTAGACTGGCTGAAGCTTTCTTT CASSFRLAEAFF
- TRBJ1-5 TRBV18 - TGTGCCAGCTCACCGCCAGGAAGCAATCAGCCCCAGCATTTT CASSPPGSNQPQHF
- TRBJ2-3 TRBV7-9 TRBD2 TGTGCCAGCAGCTTTGCAGCGGGAGTAGATACGCAGTATTTT CASSFAAGVDTQYF
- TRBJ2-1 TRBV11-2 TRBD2 TGTGCCAGCAGCTTATTTACTAGCGGGCCATACAATGAGCAGTTCTTC CASSLFTSGPYNEQFF
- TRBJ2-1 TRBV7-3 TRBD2 TGTGCCAGCAGCTTCCCTAGCGGCCACGAATCTTACAATGAGCAGTTCTTC CASSFPSGHESYNEQFF
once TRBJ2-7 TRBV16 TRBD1 TGTGCCAGCAGCTTTAGACAGGGGTCCTCCTACGAGCAGTACTTC CASSFRQGSSYEQYF
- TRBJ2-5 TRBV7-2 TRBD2 TGTGCCAGCAGCTTAGGCTCTACTAGCGGGACGACCCAGTACTTC CASSLGSTSGTTQYF
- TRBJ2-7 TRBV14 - TGTGCCAGCAGCCACTTACTCTACGAGCAGTACTTC CASSHLLYEQYF
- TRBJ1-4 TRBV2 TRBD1 TGTGCCAGCAGAGAGGACAGGGGGCTTGAAAAACTGTTTTTT CASREDRGLEKLFF
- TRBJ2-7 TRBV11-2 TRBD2 TGTGCCAGCACCCCGACTAGCGGGAGCTCCTACGAGCAGTACTTC CASTPTSGSSYEQYF
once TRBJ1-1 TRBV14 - TGTGCCAGCAGCGTGAGCATGAACACTGAAGCTTTCTTT CASSVSMNTEAFF
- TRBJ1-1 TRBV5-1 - TGCGCCAGCAGGGCCCTGGGAGTCACTGAAGCTTTCTTT CASRALGVTEAFF
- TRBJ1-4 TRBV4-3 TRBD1 TGCGCCAGCAGCCATTGGGACAGTTTGAGTGAAAAACTGTTTTTT CASSHWDSLSEKLFF
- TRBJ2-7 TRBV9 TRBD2 TGTGCCAGCAGCCCCAGGACTAGCGGATCCTACGAGCAGTACTTC CASSPRTSGSYEQYF
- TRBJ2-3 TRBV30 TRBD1 TGTGCCTGGAGTGTACAGGGGGCTAGCACAGATACGCAGTATTTT CAWSVQGASTDTQYF
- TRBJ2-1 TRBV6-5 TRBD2 TGTGCCAGCAGTTTTAGAAAAGCGGGAGGGAGGAATGAGCAGTTCTTC CASSFRKAGGRNEQFF
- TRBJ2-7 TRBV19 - TGTGCCACCACGGACAGAGGAGGCACCTACGAGCAGTACTTC CATTDRGGTYEQYF
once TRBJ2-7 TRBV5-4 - TGTGCCAGCAGCCTACAGGGTGGGTACGAGCAGTACTTC CASSLQGGYEQYF
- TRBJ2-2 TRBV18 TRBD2 TGTGCCAGCTCACCTCGTCTAGCGGGAGGAGCAAACACCGGGGAGCTGTTTTTT CASSPRLAGGANTGELFF
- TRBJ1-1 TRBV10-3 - TGTGCCATCAAACTCGGCAGGGTGGGCACTGAAGCTTTCTTT CAIKLGRVGTEAFF
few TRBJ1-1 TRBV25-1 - TGTGCCAGCAGTGAACGAGGGAACACTGAAGCTTTCTTT CASSERGNTEAFF
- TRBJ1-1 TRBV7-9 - TGTGCCAGCAGTAGGAACACTGAAGCTTTCTTT CASSRNTEAFF
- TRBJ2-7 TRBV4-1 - TGCGCCAGCAGCCAAGTCCCCCAGGTAGAGCAGTACTTC CASSQVPQVEQYF
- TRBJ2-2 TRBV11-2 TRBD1 TGTGCCAGCAGCTTAGAAGGGACAGGGAACACCGGGGAGCTGTTTTTT CASSLEGTGNTGELFF